One TCR beta chain is described in this entry. This entry comes from a study of T-cell reconstitution after alpha-beta-depleted transplantation in children. Germline-derived CDR1 and CDR2 are DFQATT and SNEGSKA (reference sequence). The CDR3 spans 19 residues. The J segment lost 0 bases and the V segment lost 4 bases, leaving 13 bases of the junction unmatched. Unique molecular identifiers were built into the TCRbeta library. One entry per CDR3 protein results from TCRdb running MiXCR on the PCR reads. The top ten clones hold about 6% of a sample with roughly 200,000 distinct CDR3 sequences, around 10% of them seen once.

This receptor was obtained from a human donor who donated a stem cell graft to a child with acute lymphoblastic leukemia. The chain carries TRBV20-1 and TRBJ2-1; 12 bases are a match to TRBD2. The sample here was PBMCs from the stem cell graft donor, taken from the stem cell graft. CDR3 bases: TGCAGTGCTAAGATGACTAGCGGGAGATTTCCGAGCTCCTACAATGAGCAGTTCTTC. Translated, it gives CSAKMTSGRFPSSYNEQFF.